A selection of T cell receptor beta chains follows, all from one sample in a study of identical twins. TCRdb independently ran MiXCR on the 5' RACE reads; one entry per CDR3 protein. The sample shows 400,000 to 500,000 distinct CDR3 sequences, roughly an eighth of them seen only once. These records were also assigned to another study, of yellow fever vaccine responses in identical twins.

Material for sequencing was CD4+ T cells sorted from blood. These receptors all stem from a woman under 30 in good health. Both conserved end residues are part of each CDR3. D genes are given only for firm matches. Clone size, where shown, is once, few, many, or a class for clones that have expanded.

many,14,TRBJ2-2,-,TRBV5-1,TGCGCCAGCAGCTTTCAAGGAGGAACCGGGGAGCTGTTTTTT,CASSFQGGTGELFF
many,17,TRBJ1-3,-,TRBV5-1,TGCGCCAGCAGTAACAGGTCGGAGCCCCTCTCTGGAAACACCATATATTTT,CASSNRSEPLSGNTIYF
many,17,TRBJ2-2,-,TRBV7-6,TGTGCCAGCAGCTTAGTTTTACAGGGCGCGAACACCGGGGAGCTGTTTTTT,CASSLVLQGANTGELFF
few,14,TRBJ2-5,-,TRBV10-3,TGTGCCATCAGTCCACGATCAGGGGAAGAGACCCAGTACTTC,CAISPRSGEETQYF
-,16,TRBJ2-1,TRBD2,TRBV5-1,TGCGCCAGCAGCCCATTAGCGGGAGCCTCCTACAATGAGCAGCTCTTC,CASSPLAGASYNEQLF
few,17,TRBJ2-7,TRBD2,TRBV5-1,TGCGCCAGCAGCCCAGGACTAGCGGGAGGGCGTGCCTACGAGCAGTACTTC,CASSPGLAGGRAYEQYF
-,16,TRBJ2-1,TRBD2,TRBV7-9,TGTGCCAGCAGCTTAGTAGTTGGCGGGGGAGACAATGAGCAGTTCTTC,CASSLVVGGGDNEQFF
-,17,TRBJ2-3,TRBD1,TRBV5-1,TGCGCCAGCAGCTTCGACGACAGGGCCGGGCGGACAGATACGCAGTATTTT,CASSFDDRAGRTDTQYF
-,15,TRBJ2-4,TRBD2,TRBV14,TGTGCCAGCAGCCCACTGGGACTAGCTAGAAACATTCAGTACTTC,CASSPLGLARNIQYF
many,12,TRBJ2-5,-,TRBV2,TGTGCCAGCAGTGACAGGGTTGAGACCCAGTACTTC,CASSDRVETQYF
-,13,TRBJ2-3,TRBD1,TRBV10-3,TGTGCCATCAGAAACAGGGGTGCAGATACGCAGTATTTT,CAIRNRGADTQYF
-,17,TRBJ2-3,TRBD2,TRBV5-1,TGCGCCAGCAGCTCGGGGACTAGCGGGGGCCGTGGGGATACGCAGTATTTT,CASSSGTSGGRGDTQYF
-,13,TRBJ2-5,-,TRBV28,TGTGCCAGCAAACGGAGCGGGCAAGAGACCCAGTACTTC,CASKRSGQETQYF
many,15,TRBJ2-3,-,TRBV7-2,TGTGCCAGCAGCCATGACGCAAAGAGCACAGATACGCAGTATTTT,CASSHDAKSTDTQYF
few,13,TRBJ2-3,-,TRBV20-1,TGCAGTGCCTCCAGTCCTAGCACAGATACGCAGTATTTT,CSASSPSTDTQYF
few,12,TRBJ2-7,-,TRBV15,TGTGCCACCAGCAAAAGGGAGTACGAGCAGTACTTC,CATSKREYEQYF
-,15,TRBJ1-1,-,TRBV7-6,TGTGCCAGCAGCCCCCAGCGGGGGCCGAACGCTGAAGCTTTCTTT,CASSPQRGPNAEAFF
once,17,TRBJ2-5,TRBD2,TRBV15,TGTGCCACCAGCAGTGGAACTAGCGGGGGGGGCCAAGAGACCCAGTACTTC,CATSSGTSGGGQETQYF
many,14,TRBJ2-3,-,TRBV6-1,TGTGCCAGCAGGCGTCGGACTAAGACAGATACGCAGTATTTT,CASRRRTKTDTQYF
few,19,TRBJ2-3,TRBD2,TRBV4-2,TGTGCCAGCAGCCAAGATTGGACTAGCGGTAGTACTAGCACAGATACGCAGTATTTT,CASSQDWTSGSTSTDTQYF
-,16,TRBJ2-5,-,TRBV21-1,TGTGCCAGCAGCACCCCCGGGACAGGGGGGACAGAGACCCAGTACTTC,CASSTPGTGGTETQYF
-,14,TRBJ2-2,-,TRBV30,TGTGCCTGGAGTGAGGGCCTGAACACCGGGGAGCTGTTTTTT,CAWSEGLNTGELFF
few,15,TRBJ2-7,-,TRBV4-3,TGCGCCAGCAGCCAAGATCGTATCGGGAGCTCGGAACAGTACTTC,CASSQDRIGSSEQYF
-,15,TRBJ2-1,-,TRBV6-1,TGTGCCAGCACCCGAAGACCCGGGGCCGGATATGAGCAGTTCTTC,CASTRRPGAGYEQFF
many,15,TRBJ1-1,TRBD1,TRBV20-1,TGCAGTGCAGAGCGGACAGGATTCCAGAACACTGAAGCTTTCTTT,CSAERTGFQNTEAFF
few,18,TRBJ2-6,-,TRBV10-3,TGTGCCATCAGTGAGCGACTCGGCGATGGGTCTGGGGCCAACGTCCTGACTTTC,CAISERLGDGSGANVLTF
-,15,TRBJ2-7,-,TRBV5-1,TGCGCCAGCAGCACCGGGGACCGAAGCTCCTACGAGCAGTACTTC,CASSTGDRSSYEQYF
few,13,TRBJ2-3,-,TRBV21-1,TGTGCCAGCATAAAGTCCCGCACAGATACGCAGTATTTT,CASIKSRTDTQYF
few,15,TRBJ2-7,TRBD2,TRBV7-9,TGTGCCAGCAGCCCTCCGGGACTAGCGGGAGCCGAGCAGTACTTC,CASSPPGLAGAEQYF
few,16,TRBJ2-3,TRBD1,TRBV11-2,TGTGCCAGCAGCCCTCAGGGGGTTATAGTCACAGATACGCAGTATTTT,CASSPQGVIVTDTQYF
-,18,TRBJ2-7,TRBD1,TRBV12-3/TRBV12-4,TGTGCCAGCAGTTTGGTGGGGGTCAGGGGGCTTGGATCCTACGAGCAGTACTTC,CASSLVGVRGLGSYEQYF
few,12,TRBJ2-1,-,TRBV20-1,TGCAGTGCTCATCGGATGGGGAATGAGCAGTTCTTC,CSAHRMGNEQFF
-,16,TRBJ2-3,TRBD2,TRBV11-2,TGTGCCAGCAGCTTCTTAGCGGGAGGGCTGGCAGATACGCAGTATTTT,CASSFLAGGLADTQYF
-,19,TRBJ2-1,-,TRBV19,TGTGCCAGTAGTAGAGTATTTCCCCCGCAGGGGTCCTTTCCCAATGAGCAGTTCTTC,CASSRVFPPQGSFPNEQFF
-,16,TRBJ2-3,-,TRBV4-3,TGCGCCAGCAGCCTCAACTCGGGCGCTAGCACAGATACGCAGTATTTT,CASSLNSGASTDTQYF
-,18,TRBJ2-2,TRBD1,TRBV29-1,TGCAGCGTTGAAGATCGAATGAACAGGGGGCTTGAAACCGGGGAGCTGTTTTTT,CSVEDRMNRGLETGELFF
-,10,TRBJ1-1,-,TRBV29-1,TGCAGCGTGTTAAACTCTGAAGTTTTCTTT,CSVLNSEVFF
few,14,TRBJ1-6,-,TRBV9,TGTGCCAGCAGCGTAGCAGGGAAGGGGTCACCCCTCCACTTT,CASSVAGKGSPLHF
few,17,TRBJ2-3,-,TRBV14,TGTGCCAGCAGCCAAGATTCGGGTTGGGAGCGCACAGATACGCAGTATTTT,CASSQDSGWERTDTQYF
many,13,TRBJ2-5,-,TRBV7-9,TGTGCCAGCAGCTTCGCCCCAGGGGAGACCCAGTACTTC,CASSFAPGETQYF
few,15,TRBJ2-1,TRBD2,TRBV12-3/TRBV12-4,TGTGCCAGCAGTTTGGCCGGGACTAGTGGCCGTGAGCAGTTCTTC,CASSLAGTSGREQFF
few,15,TRBJ2-7,TRBD2,TRBV12-3/TRBV12-4,TGTGCCAGCACCCATTTAGCGGGGGGGTCCTACGAGCAGTACTTC,CASTHLAGGSYEQYF
-,13,TRBJ2-2,-,TRBV9,TGTGCCAGCAGCGTCTCAGCACCCGGGGAGCTGTTTTTT,CASSVSAPGELFF
-,13,TRBJ2-3,-,TRBV7-8,TGTGCCAGCAGCCCTAACGGTTTGGCGAGGCAGTATTTT,CASSPNGLARQYF
few,14,TRBJ2-1,TRBD2,TRBV20-1,TGCAGTGCTAGGAAAGGGGACTACTACAATGAGCAGTTCTTC,CSARKGDYYNEQFF
-,12,TRBJ2-7,-,TRBV5-1,TGCGCCAGCAGCCCACAGGGATGGGAGCAGTACTTC,CASSPQGWEQYF